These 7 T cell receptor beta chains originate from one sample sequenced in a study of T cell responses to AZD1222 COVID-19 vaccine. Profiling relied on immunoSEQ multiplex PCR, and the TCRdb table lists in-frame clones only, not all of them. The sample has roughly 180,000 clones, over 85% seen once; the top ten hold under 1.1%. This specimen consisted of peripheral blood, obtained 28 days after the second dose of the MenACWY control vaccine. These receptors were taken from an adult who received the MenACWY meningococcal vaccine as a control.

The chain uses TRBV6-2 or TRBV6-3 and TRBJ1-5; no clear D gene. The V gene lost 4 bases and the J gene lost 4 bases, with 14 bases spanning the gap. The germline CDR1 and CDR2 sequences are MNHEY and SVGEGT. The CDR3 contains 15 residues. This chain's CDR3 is CASSLWAGPNQPQHF. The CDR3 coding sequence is TGTGCCAGCAGTTTATGGGCAGGCCCGAATCAGCCCCAGCATTTT.

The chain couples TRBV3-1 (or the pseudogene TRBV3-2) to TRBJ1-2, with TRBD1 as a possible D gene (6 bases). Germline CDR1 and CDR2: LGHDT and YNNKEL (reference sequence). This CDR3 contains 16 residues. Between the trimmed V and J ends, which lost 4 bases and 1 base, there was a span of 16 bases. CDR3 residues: CASSPGGQGGNYGYTF. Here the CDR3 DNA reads TGTGCCAGCAGCCCGGGGGGGCAGGGAGGTAACTATGGCTACACCTTC.

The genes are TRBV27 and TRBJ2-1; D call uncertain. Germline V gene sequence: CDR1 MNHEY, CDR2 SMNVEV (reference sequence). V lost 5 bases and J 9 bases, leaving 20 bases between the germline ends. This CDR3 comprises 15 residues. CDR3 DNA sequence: TGTGCCAGCAGTCCCCGCGGAATCATAACGGGTGAGCAGTTCTTC. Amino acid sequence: CASSPRGIITGEQFF.

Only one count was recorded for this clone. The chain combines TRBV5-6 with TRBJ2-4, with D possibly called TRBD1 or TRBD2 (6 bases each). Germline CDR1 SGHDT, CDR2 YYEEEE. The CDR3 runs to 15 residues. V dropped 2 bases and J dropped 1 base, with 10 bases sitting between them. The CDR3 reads CASSFEGGAKNIQYF. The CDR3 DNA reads TGTGCCAGCAGCTTCGAGGGGGGTGCCAAAAACATTCAGTACTTC. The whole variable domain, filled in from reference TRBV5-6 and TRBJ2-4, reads DAGVTQSPTHLIKTRGQQVTLRCSPKSGHDTVSWYQQALGQGPQFIFQYYEEEERQRGNFPDRFSGHQFPNYSSELNVNALLLGDSALYLCASSFEGGAKNIQYFGAGTRLSVL.

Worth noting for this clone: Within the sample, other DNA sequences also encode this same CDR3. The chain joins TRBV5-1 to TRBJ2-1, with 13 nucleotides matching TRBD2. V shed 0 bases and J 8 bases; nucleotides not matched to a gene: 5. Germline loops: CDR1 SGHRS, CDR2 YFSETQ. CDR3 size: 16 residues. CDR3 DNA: TGCGCCAGCAGCTTGGGAGGGACTAGCGGGGTAGATGAGCAGTTCTTC. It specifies CASSLGGTSGVDEQFF.

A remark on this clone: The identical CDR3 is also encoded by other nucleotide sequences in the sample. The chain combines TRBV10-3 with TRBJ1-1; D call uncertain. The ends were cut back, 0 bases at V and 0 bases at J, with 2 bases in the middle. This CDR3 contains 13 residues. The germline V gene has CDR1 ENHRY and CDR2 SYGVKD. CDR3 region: CAISESLNTEAFF. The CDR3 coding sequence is TGTGCCATCAGTGAGTCTCTGAACACTGAAGCTTTCTTT.

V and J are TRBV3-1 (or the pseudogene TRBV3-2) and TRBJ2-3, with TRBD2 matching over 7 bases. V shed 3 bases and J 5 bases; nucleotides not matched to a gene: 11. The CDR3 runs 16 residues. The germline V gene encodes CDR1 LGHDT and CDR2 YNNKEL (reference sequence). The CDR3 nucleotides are TGTGCCAGCAGCCAGGAAGCGGGGATGAGCGGAGATACGCAGTATTTT. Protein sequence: CASSQEAGMSGDTQYF.